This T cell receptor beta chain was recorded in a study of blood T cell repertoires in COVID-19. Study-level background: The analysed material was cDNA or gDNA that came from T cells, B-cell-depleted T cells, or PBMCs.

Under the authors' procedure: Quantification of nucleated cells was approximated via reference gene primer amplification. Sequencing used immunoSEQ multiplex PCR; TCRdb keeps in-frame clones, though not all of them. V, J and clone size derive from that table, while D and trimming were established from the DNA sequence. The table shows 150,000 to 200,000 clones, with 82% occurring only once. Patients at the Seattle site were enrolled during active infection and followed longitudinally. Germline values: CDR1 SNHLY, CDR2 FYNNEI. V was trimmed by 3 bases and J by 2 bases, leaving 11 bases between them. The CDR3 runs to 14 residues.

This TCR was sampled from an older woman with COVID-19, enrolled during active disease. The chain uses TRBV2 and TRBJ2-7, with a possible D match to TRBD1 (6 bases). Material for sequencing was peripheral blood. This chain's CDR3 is CASSEEGGTYEQYV. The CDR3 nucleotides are TGTGCCAGCAGTGAGGAAGGGGGAACCTACGAGCAGTACGTC.